This TCR beta chain was sequenced for a study of human T cells and chemical hapten exposure (dated by TCRdb to about 2021). Study-wide context: For sensitization, 2% DPC in acetone was applied to a roughly 2 cm by roughly 2 cm area of upper inner arm skin. Patients additionally received weekly therapeutic DPC doses to the scalp throughout the roughly 25-week study period. Patch testing was performed on the upper back with Finn chambers containing 0.01% DPC, and the patch tests were scored after 6 days according to International Contact Dermatitis Research Group standards. Alopecia areata with under or over 50% scalp involvement, alopecia totalis and alopecia universalis were represented in the patient cohort, which was mostly female. Libraries were pooled for sequencing, and variation in per-sample TCR yields was attributed mainly to small differences in library volumes within the pool. In alopecia patients, the study followed how the peripheral blood TCR repertoire changed in vivo over primary and secondary sensitization to diphenylcyclopropenone (DPC), a hapten. Patient blood was sampled pre-sensitization (week 0) and at 2, 6 and about 24 weeks after DPC sensitization. Blood for TCR sequencing was provided by twenty-nine alopecia patients at one to four time points (pre-sensitization, 2, 6 and 24 weeks).

This clonotype was seen repeatedly, ten times or more. Its antigen is still unknown. No qualities accompany the bases; no much larger clone lies one base away. Broad study findings and their caveats: Significantly more large CDR3 similarity clusters were formed by expanded TCRs than by pre-sensitization or healthy control sets, consistent with antigen-driven responses. Alopecia, a presumed autoimmune disease, was present in all patients, so the immune response of the patients might differ from that of healthy individuals. After repeated subsampling, changes were observed in the strength of the expansion versus patch-test correlation and in the threshold at which the correlation became significant. Patch test score was positively correlated with the number of PT1 expanded TCRs, with significance at thresholds 8, 16 and 32 but not at 4. DPC sensitization did not change how many TCRs were above 1 in 1000 frequency, and no evidence was found of alterations in global repertoire structure.

Libraries were constructed by RACE. Reads for this sample came from a NextSeq 500. During library preparation, unique molecular identifiers were attached to individual cDNA molecules so that TCRs could be counted in a quantitative, reproducible way. For every blood RNA sample, sequencing covered both the TCR alpha and TCR beta chains. As for how the authors treated the data: A median of about 89,000 TCRs per sample was observed, with a range of about 23,224 to 750,000. V, J and CDR3 annotation of the TCR reads was performed with the Decombinator software suite. For the PS versus PT1 abundance plots, all samples were subsampled to the same number of TCRs (28,000). Expanded TCRs were defined as absent before sensitization and observed at least eight times at the 2-week time point. TCRdb reworked the public reads: Q25 trimming with fastp, MiXCR clone assembly, productive beta chains retained. Rows with a matching CDR3 protein are joined into one entry that keeps the most common DNA and genes. Clone size and V and J calls follow TCRdb, not the original study. Present in this sample are over 55,000 distinct CDR3 sequences, 11% of which were seen just once. The top ten clonotypes cover more than 1.2% of the sample.

The label giving this sample's time point can be read as: patch test 3, about 24 weeks after DPC sensitization. The treatment or condition label for this specimen denotes: therapeutic diphenylcyclopropenone sensitization with weekly scalp DPC. At each patch-test visit, blood was drawn before the patch test was applied. Patients were considered eligible if aged 18 to 70, diagnosed with alopecia and deemed suitable for DPC therapy, and patients were excluded if pregnant. Total RNA was extracted from unfractionated whole blood collected in Tempus Blood RNA tubes. The sequence was obtained from a woman between 50 and 59 years old with alopecia areata. Some clones in this sample may be carry-over from other donors' samples. Sequencing was performed on whole blood, taken in connection with sensitization to the hapten diphenylcyclopropenone (DPC).

The nucleotide sequence reads TGTGCCAGCTCACCGGTTAACAGGGACGAGCAGTACTTC. This yields the protein CASSPVNRDEQYF. The sequence joins TRBV18 to TRBJ2-7; TRBD1 is possibly the D segment (6 matching bases). Trimming costs V 3 bases and J 5 bases, and their ends lie 11 bases apart. The CDR3 covers 13 residues, taking in both the cysteine and the phenylalanine. The entry retains the CDR3 DNA only, 39 bases that are in frame from base 1. CDR1 and CDR2, looked up from the germline V gene, are KGHSH and LQKENI.